The next 18 T cell receptor beta chains were all read from a single sample in a study of cytomegalovirus exposure and HLA in healthy donors. The PCR was carried out with 60 Vbeta primers and 13 Jbeta primers. The repertoire was sequenced with immunoSEQ multiplex PCR; TCRdb's copy has only in-frame clones and lacks some. The data hold about 98,000 clones, with around 67% observed a single time. The sample was PBMCs. These receptors all stem from a male donor in good health and CMV-seronegative.

The chain couples TRBV19 to TRBJ2-7, with TRBD2 identical over 7 bases. Germline CDR1 reads LNHDA; CDR2 reads SQIVND (reference sequence). This CDR3 is 14 amino acids long. With 3 bases clipped from V and 5 bases from J, the junction kept 7 bases outside the gene matches. The CDR3 nucleotides read TGTGCCAGTAGTATTGGCGGGGGAGGTAACGAGCAGTACTTC. It yields the protein CASSIGGGGNEQYF.

This rearrangement joins TRBV5-1 to TRBJ1-4, with TRBD1 identical over 8 bases. The CDR3 loop spans 16 amino acids. Germline V gives CDR1 SGHRS, CDR2 YFSETQ. With V trimmed by 0 bases and J by 3 bases, 4 bases remained unmatched. CDR3 nucleotides: TGCGCCAGCAGCTTGGAAGGACAGGGAGCTAATGAAAAACTGTTTTTT. This gives the protein CASSLEGQGANEKLFF.

The chain combines TRBV28 with TRBJ2-5; no definite D call. The last part of the DNA fits TRBJ2-7 better; the J call may be wrong. CDR1 MDHEN and CDR2 SYDVKM come from the germline V gene. The CDR3 length is 11 residues. The CDR3 region is CASSPRYEQYF. The DNA for the CDR3 is TGTGCCAGCAGTCCGCGCTACGAGCAGTACTTC.

The V gene is TRBV7-2, the J gene TRBJ2-3; 11 bases map to TRBD2. The V segment lost 2 bases and the J segment 8 bases; nucleotides outside the gene matches: 9. The CDR3 loop spans 16 amino acids. The germline CDR1 and CDR2 sequences are SGHTA and FQGNSA. The CDR3 DNA reads as TGTGCCAGCAGCTTACGACAGCCTAGCGGGAGGAGTACGCAGTATTTT. This gives the protein CASSLRQPSGRSTQYF.

The chain links TRBV29-1 to TRBJ2-7, with 12 positions matching TRBD1. The CDR3 contains 14 residues. Germline assignment: CDR1 SQVTM and CDR2 ANQGSEA. The V gene end was trimmed by 4 bases and the J gene end by 4 bases; junction bases not matched to a gene: 5. CDR3 DNA: TGCAGCGTTGGGGGACAGGGGGCATGGTACGAGCAGTACTTC. Its translation: CSVGGQGAWYEQYF.

The rearrangement joins TRBV19 to TRBJ1-5; D perhaps matches TRBD1 (5 bases). Germline assignment: CDR1 LNHDA and CDR2 SQIVND (reference sequence). The CDR3 loop spans 14 amino acids. The germline V and J ends were trimmed by 5 bases and 2 bases, with 10 bases remaining between them. CDR3 loop: CASSLATGNQPQHF. The CDR3, as DNA: TGTGCCAGTAGTCTCGCGACAGGCAATCAGCCCCAGCATTTT.

This clone was detected only a few times. V gene TRBV7-9 combines with J gene TRBJ2-1; 9 nucleotides match TRBD2. The germline gives CDR1 SEHNR, CDR2 FQNEAQ (reference sequence). V gave up 2 bases and J gave up 4 bases; unmatched junction bases: 3. The CDR3 consists of 15 residues. CDR3: CASSLRAGGYNEQFF. The CDR3 DNA reads as TGTGCCAGCAGCTTAAGAGCGGGAGGATACAATGAGCAGTTCTTC.

The genes are TRBV6-1 and TRBJ2-7, with 7 bases aligning to TRBD2. Germline V gene data show CDR1 as MNHNS and CDR2 as SASEGT. The J segment lost 3 bases and the V segment lost 6 bases, leaving 11 bases of the junction unmatched. The CDR3 has 15 residues. The CDR3 coding sequence is TGTGCCAGCAGCCCCCTGGGAGCGGGGAGCTACGAGCAGTACTTC. It is translated as CASSPLGAGSYEQYF.

J is TRBJ2-7 and V is TRBV7-9; 11 bases line up with TRBD1. The CDR3 totals 16 residues. Germline loops: CDR1 SEHNR, CDR2 FQNEAQ (reference sequence). V lost 4 bases and J lost 5; bases outside the gene matches: 10. The DNA for the CDR3 is TGTGCCAGCAGCTCCGGAGGTGGACAGGGGGCCCACGAGCAGTACTTC. This gives the protein CASSSGGGQGAHEQYF.

The V call is TRBV10-3, the J call TRBJ2-3; a possible D gene is TRBD2 (7 bases). The V gene lost 2 bases and the J gene lost 0 bases, with 12 bases spanning the gap. The CDR3 consists of 16 residues. From germline, CDR1 is ENHRY and CDR2 SYGVKD. The CDR3 bases are TGTGCCATCAGTGAGAGGGGGACTACAAGCACAGATACGCAGTATTTT. Translated: CAISERGTTSTDTQYF.

This clone showed up just once. The chain recombines TRBV18 with TRBJ1-1; unclear D gene. The V gene's germline CDR1 is KGHSH and CDR2 LQKENI. The CDR3 totals 12 residues. Trimming cost V 6 bases and J 6 bases, with 11 bases left between them. The CDR3 is CASSPLRAEAFF. The DNA of the CDR3 is TGTGCCAGCTCGCCCCTGAGGGCTGAAGCTTTCTTT.

The J gene is TRBJ2-3, the V gene TRBV15; the D gene is possibly TRBD2 (5 bases). The V gene lost 1 base and the J gene lost 4 bases, with 12 bases spanning the gap. Germline V CDR1 and CDR2: LNHNV, YYDKDF (reference sequence). This CDR3 has 15 amino acids. The CDR3 DNA reads as TGTGCCACCAGCAGAGTTACTAGTCGGGCAGATACGCAGTATTTT. This sequence encodes CATSRVTSRADTQYF. Supplemented by reference TRBV15 and TRBJ2-3, the full variable domain reads DAMVIQNPRYQVTQFGKPVTLSCSQTLNHNVMYWYQQKSSQAPKLLFHYYDKDFNNEADTPDNFQSRRPNTSFCFLDIRSPGLGDTAMYLCATSRVTSRADTQYFGPGTRLTVL.

The chain combines TRBV9 with TRBJ2-1; 9 positions agree with TRBD2. Per germline, CDR1 SGDLS and CDR2 YYNGEE. The length of the CDR3 is 15 residues. The trim removed 3 bases at V and 3 bases at J, leaving 4 bases unmatched. In DNA form, the CDR3 reads TGTGCCAGCAGCGAAGAGCGGGAGGTCTACAATGAGCAGTTCTTC. This translates into CASSEEREVYNEQFF.

This clone was seen a handful of times. The chain is built from TRBV28 and TRBJ2-3; 8 positions match TRBD2. CDR1 MDHEN and CDR2 SYDVKM come from the germline V gene. The V segment lost 2 bases and the J segment 4 bases; nucleotides outside the gene matches: 8. The CDR3 spans 16 residues. CDR3 residues: CASSLTSGRGADTQYF. For the CDR3, the DNA is TGTGCCAGCAGTTTAACAAGCGGGAGAGGGGCAGATACGCAGTATTTT.

V gene TRBV18 combines with J gene TRBJ1-1; 8 nucleotides match TRBD1. This CDR3 is 14 amino acids long. Unmatched junction bases numbered 3, after V lost 5 bases and J lost 1 base. Looked up from germline, CDR1 is KGHSH and CDR2 is LQKENI. CDR3 nucleotides: TGTGCCAGCTCAGGCGGACAGGGGAACACTGAAGCTTTCTTT. Translation gives CASSGGQGNTEAFF.

V usage is TRBV6-1 and J usage is TRBJ1-2; maybe TRBD1 (6 bases). Germline-derived CDR1 and CDR2 are MNHNS and SASEGT. The CDR3 spans 15 residues. The V end was cut by 2 bases, the J end by 1 base, with 11 bases between. This chain's CDR3 is CASSEWDTINYGYTF. The CDR3 region has the DNA TGTGCCAGCAGTGAATGGGACACCATTAACTATGGCTACACCTTC.

The chain is built from TRBV6-5 and TRBJ1-5; 9 bases are a match to TRBD1. There are 13 residues in the CDR3. The V gene's germline CDR1 is MNHEY and CDR2 SVGAGI. With 7 bases clipped from V and 7 bases from J, the junction kept 5 bases outside the gene matches. For the CDR3, the DNA is TGTGCCAGCATGGGACAGGGAGGACAGCCCCAGCATTTT. Translating it yields CASMGQGGQPQHF.

This rearrangement joins TRBV27 to TRBJ2-2; D gene ambiguous. Deletions cut 4 bases from V and 1 base from J, with 7 bases between. The germline gives CDR1 MNHEY, CDR2 SMNVEV (reference sequence). This CDR3 spans 14 amino acids. CDR3 coding DNA: TGTGCCAGCAGTTCACACCTGAACACCGGGGAGCTGTTTTTT. Translating gives CASSSHLNTGELFF.